The entry that follows covers one TCR beta chain sequence. Its antigen is undetermined. This sample is drawn from a study of regulatory T cells in long-lasting Graves disease. The study, taken as a whole, reports: The analysis examined peripheral blood only and excluded thyroid tissue.

Arm-PCR of CDR3 regions and iRepertoire HTBI primers were used to build TCR beta libraries. Each CDR3 protein is one row after TCRdb ran MiXCR on the multiplex PCR reads. The data show roughly 450,000 distinct CDR3 sequences, about 20% seen once. Time point denoted: persistent/refractory GD, antithyroid drugs over 5 years with positive TRAb. Scientists built the TCR library using RNA that was extracted from PBMCs. Germline CDR1 reads LGHNA; CDR2 reads YNFKEQ. This CDR3 has 13 amino acids. J lost 13 bases, V lost 3 bases, and 10 bases had no gene match. This clonotype was obtained from a female donor with Graves disease. The sample consisted of peripheral blood mononuclear cells (PBMCs), taken when the disease was refractory, from a patient treated with antithyroid drugs. This chain joins TRBV4-2 and TRBJ1-2; 8 positions agree with TRBD1. The CDR3 loop is CASSQGTTGAATF. The CDR3 DNA sequence: TGTGCCAGCAGCCAGGGGACGACAGGGGCAGCCACCTTC.